The next 20 T cell receptor beta chains were all read from a single sample in a study of T cell responses to AZD1222 COVID-19 vaccine. Profiled with immunoSEQ multiplex PCR; TCRdb holds only in-frame clones, not every one. There are 110,000 or so clones in the sample; 80% to 90% occur only once, and 6.5% to 7.5% lies in the top ten. The material sequenced was peripheral blood, taken 28 days after the second AZD1222 dose. These receptors came from an adult who received the AZD1222 COVID-19 vaccine.

This rearrangement joins TRBV28 to TRBJ2-7; 8 bases agree with TRBD1. Looked up from germline, CDR1 is MDHEN and CDR2 is SYDVKM. The ends lost 5 bases at V and 0 bases at J; junction bases unmatched: 3. This CDR3 has 14 amino acids. The CDR3 spells CASSPGQVSYEQYF. The CDR3 coding sequence is TGTGCCAGCAGTCCGGGACAGGTCTCCTACGAGCAGTACTTC.

The chain uses TRBV4-1 and TRBJ1-5; D not resolved. V lost 1 base and J lost 8, with 6 bases in between. The CDR3 consists of 12 residues. Germline lookup yields CDR1 MGHRA and CDR2 YSYEKL. The CDR3 region has the DNA TGCGCCAGCAGCCAAGCTGGCAAGCCCCAGCATTTT. This sequence encodes CASSQAGKPQHF.

The rearrangement uses TRBV30 and TRBJ2-7, with a weak D call TRBD2 (7 bases). The V gene's germline CDR1 is GTSNPN and CDR2 SVGIG (reference sequence). Trimming left V 4 bases short and J 3 bases short, with 16 bases between. The CDR3 is made up of 14 amino acids. The CDR3 loop is CAWNSPGGRYEQYF. The CDR3 nucleotides read TGTGCCTGGAACTCACCGGGGGGCCGCTACGAGCAGTACTTC.

This clone appeared once. The CDR3 is CASSLDQGTDTQYF. The CDR3 DNA reads as TGTGCCAGCAGCTTAGACCAGGGTACAGATACGCAGTATTTT. The chain joins TRBV7-9 to TRBJ2-3; TRBD1 might be the D (5 bases). The CDR3 totals 14 residues. The V gene's germline CDR1 is SEHNR and CDR2 FQNEAQ (reference sequence). The germline V and J ends were trimmed by 1 base and 3 bases, with 8 bases remaining between them.

The chain recombines TRBV4-1 with TRBJ2-2; 7 nucleotides align to TRBD1. V trimming: 1 base; J trimming: 1 base; junction bases outside the gene matches: 6. The CDR3 sequence is 17 residues long. Germline V CDR1 and CDR2: MGHRA, YSYEKL. The CDR3: CASSQAARTGNTGELFF. As DNA, the CDR3 is TGCGCCAGCAGCCAAGCAGCCCGGACAGGGAACACCGGGGAGCTGTTTTTT.

The V call is TRBV6-5, the J call TRBJ1-5; the D is unclear. The germline gives CDR1 MNHEY, CDR2 SVGAGI. This CDR3 region has 13 residues. V lost 7 bases to trimming and J lost 6 bases, with 13 bases between them. In DNA, the CDR3 is TGTGCCAGCACCCCCGCGCGCGGTCAGCCCCAGCATTTT. As protein: CASTPARGQPQHF.

The rearrangement uses TRBV11-2 and TRBJ2-7; D unclear. Between the trimmed V and J ends, which lost 2 bases and 8 bases, there was a span of 10 bases. The CDR3 runs to 12 residues. Germline CDR1 SGHAT, CDR2 FQNNGV. CDR3 amino acids: CASSLRARKQYF. CDR3 DNA sequence: TGTGCCAGCAGCTTACGTGCAAGGAAGCAGTACTTC.

The chain has TRBV28 and TRBJ1-5; D perhaps matches TRBD1 (6 bases). The CDR3 runs to 14 residues. Trimming took off 3 bases at V and 4 bases at J, with 10 bases between the two ends. Germline V gene lookup returns CDR1 MDHEN and CDR2 SYDVKM. The CDR3 spells CASSFRGWNQPQHF. CDR3 bases: TGTGCCAGCAGTTTCAGGGGATGGAATCAGCCCCAGCATTTT. Variable domain in full (rest from reference TRBV28 and TRBJ1-5): DVKVTQSSRYLVKRTGEKVFLECVQDMDHENMFWYRQDPGLGLRLIYFSYDVKMKEKGDIPEGYSVSREKKERFSLILESASTNQTSMYLCASSFRGWNQPQHFGDGTRLSIL.

V usage is TRBV27 and J usage is TRBJ1-2; TRBD1 matches at 9 bases. The germline CDR1 and CDR2 sequences are MNHEY and SMNVEV (reference sequence). The CDR3 has 19 amino acids. With 5 bases clipped from V and 8 bases from J, the junction kept 24 bases outside the gene matches. The CDR3 loop reads CASSPTTLGQGTPVGGYTF. CDR3 in DNA: TGTGCCAGCAGTCCAACAACTCTGGGACAGGGCACCCCAGTAGGAGGCTACACCTTC.

This chain joins TRBV18 and TRBJ2-1; no clear D gene. With 6 bases removed from V and 9 bases from J, the gap between germline ends came to 18 bases. The length of the CDR3 is 14 residues. Per germline, CDR1 KGHSH and CDR2 LQKENI. CDR3 loop: CASSPAYAVSEQFF. The CDR3 DNA reads as TGTGCCAGCTCCCCAGCGTACGCCGTCAGTGAGCAGTTCTTC.

The chain carries TRBV6-5 and TRBJ1-2, with D possibly being TRBD1 (6 bases). CDR1 and CDR2 from the germline V gene are MNHEY and SVGAGI. Trimming took off 2 bases at V and 1 base at J, with 8 bases between the two ends. CDR3 length equals 14 residues. As DNA, the CDR3 is TGTGCCAGCAGTTACGGGGGCCTTAACTATGGCTACACCTTC. Translated, it gives CASSYGGLNYGYTF.

V and J are TRBV28 and TRBJ1-5; TRBD1 matches 12 bases. Trimming took 6 bases from V and 9 from J; bases not matched to a gene: 9. CDR3 length equals 15 residues. Per germline, CDR1 MDHEN and CDR2 SYDVKM. This CDR3 reads CASRRPGQGAGPQHF. In DNA, the CDR3 is TGTGCCAGCAGACGTCCGGGACAGGGGGCAGGGCCCCAGCATTTT.

This chain joins TRBV7-8 and TRBJ2-5; TRBD2 agrees at 8 bases. The CDR3 runs to 15 residues. With V trimmed by 7 bases and J by 5 bases, 12 bases remained unmatched. Germline V gives CDR1 SGHVS, CDR2 FQNEAQ. CDR3 sequence: CASTVSGSGMETQYF. The CDR3 DNA follows: TGTGCCAGCACCGTGAGCGGGAGCGGTATGGAGACCCAGTACTTC.

This sequence joins TRBV19 and TRBJ2-2; D may be TRBD2 (6 bases). V was trimmed by 3 bases and J by 2 bases, leaving 10 bases between them. Looked up from germline, CDR1 is LNHDA and CDR2 is SQIVND (reference sequence). The CDR3 spans 15 residues. Written as DNA, the CDR3 is TGTGCCAGTAGTATGGGCGGGGTCAACACCGGGGAGCTGTTTTTT. The encoded protein is CASSMGGVNTGELFF. The complete variable domain, with remaining parts taken from reference TRBV19 and TRBJ2-2, reads DGGITQSPKYLFRKEGQNVTLSCEQNLNHDAMYWYRQDPGQGLRLIYYSQIVNDFQKGDIAEGYSVSREKKESFPLTVTSAQKNPTAFYLCASSMGGVNTGELFFGEGSRLTVL.

The chain joins TRBV21-1 to TRBJ2-7. TRBV21-1 is recorded as a pseudogene. This CDR3 comprises 16 residues. CDR3 bases: TGTGCCAGCAGCAAAGAGGGCCCGGGACGGCTTTACGAGCAGTACTTC. Translated: CASSKEGPGRLYEQYF.

This chain joins TRBV6-5 and TRBJ2-7; D may be TRBD1 (6 bases). CDR1 is MNHEY and CDR2 is SVGAGI in the germline V gene. V dropped 9 bases and J dropped 0 bases, with 15 bases sitting between them. The CDR3 is 14 residues long. The CDR3 bases are TGTGCCAGTCTCCGGGACACCTCCTCCTACGAGCAGTACTTC. Its protein product is CASLRDTSSYEQYF.

V and J are TRBV27 and TRBJ1-4; 7 bases are a match to TRBD1. V was pared by 3 bases and J by 0 bases, with 4 bases of the junction left unmatched. The CDR3 has 16 amino acids. Germline assignment: CDR1 MNHEY and CDR2 SMNVEV (reference sequence). CDR3 in DNA: TGTGCCAGCAGTTTGCGGGACAGTCCAACTAATGAAAAACTGTTTTTT. Amino acids: CASSLRDSPTNEKLFF.

V is TRBV5-4 and J is TRBJ2-1; D is undetermined. CDR3 size: 14 residues. The germline CDR1 and CDR2 sequences are SGHNT and YYREEE (reference sequence). The V and J ends lost 1 base and 3 bases respectively, with 8 bases between them. CDR3 amino acids: CASSLTPDYNEQFF. CDR3 DNA: TGTGCCAGCAGCTTGACGCCCGACTACAATGAGCAGTTCTTC.

V usage is TRBV7-2 and J usage is TRBJ1-6, with TRBD1 matching 7 bases. Trimming at V came to 5 bases and at J to 9 bases, leaving 13 bases not matched to a gene. The CDR3 has 16 amino acids. Germline V gene lookup returns CDR1 SGHTA and CDR2 FQGNSA. CDR3 loop: CASSAKGAITSSPLHF. The CDR3 bases are TGTGCCAGCAGCGCCAAGGGGGCGATTACTAGTTCACCCCTCCACTTT.

This clone has a single count. The V gene is TRBV5-1, the J gene TRBJ1-4, with D perhaps TRBD1 (5 bases). Germline V CDR1 and CDR2: SGHRS, YFSETQ. V shed 1 base and J shed 0 bases, with 7 bases lying between them. The CDR3 is 15 amino acids. The CDR3, as DNA: TGCGCCAGCAGCTTGATGGGGGCAACTAATGAAAAACTGTTTTTT. Protein: CASSLMGATNEKLFF.